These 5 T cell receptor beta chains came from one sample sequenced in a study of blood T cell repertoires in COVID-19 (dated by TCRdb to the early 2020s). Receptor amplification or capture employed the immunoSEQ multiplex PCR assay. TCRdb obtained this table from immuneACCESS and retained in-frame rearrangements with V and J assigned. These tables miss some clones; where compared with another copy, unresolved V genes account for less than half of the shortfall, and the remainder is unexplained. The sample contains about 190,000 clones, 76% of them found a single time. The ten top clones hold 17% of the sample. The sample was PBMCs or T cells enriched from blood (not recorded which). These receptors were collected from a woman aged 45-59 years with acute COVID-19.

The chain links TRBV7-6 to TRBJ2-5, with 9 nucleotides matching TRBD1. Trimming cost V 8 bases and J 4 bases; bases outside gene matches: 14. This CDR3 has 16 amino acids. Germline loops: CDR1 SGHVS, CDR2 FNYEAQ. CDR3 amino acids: CASVPGQGISLETQYF. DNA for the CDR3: TGTGCCAGCGTACCGGGACAGGGCATTTCACTAGAGACCCAGTACTTC.

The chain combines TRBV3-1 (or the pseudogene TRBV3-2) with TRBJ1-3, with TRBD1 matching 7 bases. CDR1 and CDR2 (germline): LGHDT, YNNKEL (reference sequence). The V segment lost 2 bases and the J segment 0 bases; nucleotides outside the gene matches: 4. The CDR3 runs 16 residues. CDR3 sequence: CASSQWTGSSGNTIYF. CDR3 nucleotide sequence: TGTGCCAGCAGCCAATGGACAGGTTCCTCTGGAAACACCATATATTTT.

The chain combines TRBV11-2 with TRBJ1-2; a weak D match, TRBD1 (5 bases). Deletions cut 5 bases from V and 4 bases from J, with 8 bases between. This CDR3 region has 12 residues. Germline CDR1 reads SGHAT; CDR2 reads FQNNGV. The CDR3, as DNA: TGTGCCAGCAGCCAAGACAGCTATGGCTACACCTTC. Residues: CASSQDSYGYTF.

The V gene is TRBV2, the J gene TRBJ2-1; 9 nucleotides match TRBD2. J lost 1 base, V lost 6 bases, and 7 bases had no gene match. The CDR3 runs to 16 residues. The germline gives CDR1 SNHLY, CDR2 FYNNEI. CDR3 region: CASSRRLAVSYNEQFF. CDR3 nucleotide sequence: TGTGCCAGCAGCCGCCGACTAGCGGTATCCTACAATGAGCAGTTCTTC.

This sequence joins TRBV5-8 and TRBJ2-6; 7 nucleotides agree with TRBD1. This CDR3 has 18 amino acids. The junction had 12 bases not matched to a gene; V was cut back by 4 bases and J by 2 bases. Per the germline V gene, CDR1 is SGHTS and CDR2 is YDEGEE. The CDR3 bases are TGTGCCAGCAGCCCGCCCGCCAGGGGGTTTGCTGGGGCCAACGTCCTGACTTTC. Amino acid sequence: CASSPPARGFAGANVLTF. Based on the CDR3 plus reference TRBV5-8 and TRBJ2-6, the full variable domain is EAGVTQSPTHLIKTRGQQATLRCSPISGHTSVYWYQQALGLGLQFLLWYDEGEERNRGNFPPRFSGRQFPNYSSELNVNALELEDSALYLCASSPPARGFAGANVLTFGAGSRLTVL.